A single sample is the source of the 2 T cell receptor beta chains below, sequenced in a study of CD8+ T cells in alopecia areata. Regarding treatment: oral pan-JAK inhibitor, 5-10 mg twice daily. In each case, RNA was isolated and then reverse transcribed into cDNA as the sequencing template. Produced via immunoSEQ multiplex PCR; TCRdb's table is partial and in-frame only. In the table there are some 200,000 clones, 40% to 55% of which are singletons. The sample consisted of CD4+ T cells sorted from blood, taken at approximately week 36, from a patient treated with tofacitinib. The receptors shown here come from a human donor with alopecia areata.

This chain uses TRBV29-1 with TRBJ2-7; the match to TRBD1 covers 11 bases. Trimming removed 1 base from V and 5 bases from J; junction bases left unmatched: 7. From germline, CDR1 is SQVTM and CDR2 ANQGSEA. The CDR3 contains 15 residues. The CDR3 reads CSVEAGTGGDDEQYF. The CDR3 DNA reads TGCAGCGTTGAAGCTGGGACAGGGGGAGACGACGAGCAGTACTTC.

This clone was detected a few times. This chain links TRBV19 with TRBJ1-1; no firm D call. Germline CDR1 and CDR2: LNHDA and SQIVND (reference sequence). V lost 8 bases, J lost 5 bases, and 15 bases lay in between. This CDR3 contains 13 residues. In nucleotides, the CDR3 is TGTGCCAGTCTCCGGGCCCTACCTACTGAAGCTTTCTTT. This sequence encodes CASLRALPTEAFF. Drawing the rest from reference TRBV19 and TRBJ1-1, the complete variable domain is DGGITQSPKYLFRKEGQNVTLSCEQNLNHDAMYWYRQDPGQGLRLIYYSQIVNDFQKGDIAEGYSVSREKKESFPLTVTSAQKNPTAFYLCASLRALPTEAFFGQGTRLTVV.